This T cell receptor beta chain was identified during a study of shared clonotypes between healthy human individuals. Study outcomes and limitations: Clonotype sharing among donors, it was expected, would be affected by sequencing depth. For naive CD4 cells, roughly 4.8% of clonotypes were shared across a few donors.

Details on this clone: Its antigen is unknown.

An even split of each subset's genomic DNA across several immunoSEQ plates was performed. Profiling relied on immunoSEQ multiplex PCR, and the TCRdb table lists in-frame clones only, not all of them. The sample carries 2.5 million or so clones, approximately 94% recorded once. Deletions cut 0 bases from V and 6 bases from J, with 13 bases between. CDR1 is SGHNT, CDR2 YYREEE, per germline (reference sequence). CDR3 size: 15 residues. The sequenced sample consisted of naive CD4+ T cells sorted from blood. The subset here: CD45RA+ positively selected. This TCR came from a man younger than 35 in good health. The J gene is TRBJ2-1, the V gene TRBV5-4; D is unresolved. The CDR3 loop reads CASSLGPGQSNEQFF. DNA for the CDR3: TGTGCCAGCAGCTTGGGGCCAGGTCAGAGCAATGAGCAGTTCTTC. Variable domain in full (rest from reference TRBV5-4 and TRBJ2-1): ETGVTQSPTHLIKTRGQQVTLRCSSQSGHNTVSWYQQALGQGPQFIFQYYREEENGRGNFPPRFSGLQFPNYSSELNVNALELDDSALYLCASSLGPGQSNEQFFGPGTRLTVL.